The TCR beta chain under discussion was sequenced for a study of Ad26.COV2.S vaccination and SARS-CoV-2 variants. CDR1 is SGHNT, CDR2 YYREEE, per germline (reference sequence). J lost 2 bases, V lost 2 bases, and 1 base had no gene match. This CDR3 has 15 amino acids. Produced via immunoSEQ multiplex PCR; TCRdb's table is partial and in-frame only. Here the sample spans approximately 480,000 clones, roughly 87% being singletons. Regarding treatment: 15 to 20 received Ad26.COV2.S at low or high dose, single or two shots; 5 received placebo; per-sample allocation not given. The study sampled participants on day 63 after the first vaccine or placebo injection. Cohort 1b enrolled adults aged 18-55 years in Boston. Its platform was an Ad26 vector, and its expressed antigen was Wuhan-strain SARS-CoV-2 spike.

The sequences come from peripheral blood, collected in a trial of Ad26.COV2.S vaccine versus placebo. The rearrangement joins TRBV5-4 to TRBJ2-1, with 10 bases fitting TRBD2. The clonotype originates from a person between 18 and 60 years old who received the Ad26.COV2.S COVID-19 vaccine or a placebo. DNA for the CDR3: TGTGCCAGCAGCTTAGCGGGAGGGACCTACAATGAGCAGTTCTTC. Translating gives CASSLAGGTYNEQFF.